A single sample gave rise to the 32 T cell receptor beta chains below, sequenced in a study of blood T cell repertoires in COVID-19. The table came from immunoSEQ multiplex PCR; TCRdb's copy has only in-frame clones and leaves some out. Among more than 95,000 clones listed, approximately 82% were seen once. Sequencing was carried out using peripheral blood. The receptors were sampled from a woman aged 50 to 60 with acute or convalescent COVID-19.

The rearrangement joins TRBV19 to TRBJ1-5; 8 bases are a match to TRBD1. The CDR3 covers 15 residues. Germline-derived CDR1 and CDR2 are LNHDA and SQIVND (reference sequence). The trim removed 5 bases at V and 5 bases at J, leaving 8 bases unmatched. The DNA of the CDR3 is TGTGCCAGTAGTTCTCGGACAGGGTCGGATCAGCCCCAGCATTTT. Its translation is CASSSRTGSDQPQHF.

The chain combines TRBV5-1 with TRBJ2-1; possible D gene TRBD2, 6 bases. Between the trimmed V and J ends, which lost 0 bases and 6 bases, there was a span of 13 bases. The CDR3 consists of 15 residues. Germline assignment: CDR1 SGHRS and CDR2 YFSETQ. CDR3 coding DNA: TGCGCCAGCAGCTTGGGGCTAGCGCCAAGCAATGAGCAGTTCTTC. Amino acids: CASSLGLAPSNEQFF.

A remark on this clone: Other DNA variants within this sample encode the same CDR3. The V call is TRBV5-5, the J call TRBJ1-1, with TRBD1 as a possible D gene (5 bases). Trimming stripped 2 bases from V and 3 bases from J, with 8 bases between. CDR1 is SGHKS, CDR2 YYEKEE, per germline (reference sequence). The CDR3 spans 13 residues. For the CDR3, the DNA is TGTGCCAGCAGCTTACGGGGGGACACTGAAGCTTTCTTT. Amino acid sequence: CASSLRGDTEAFF. The complete variable domain, with remaining parts taken from reference TRBV5-5 and TRBJ1-1, reads DAGVTQSPTHLIKTRGQQVTLRCSPISGHKSVSWYQQVLGQGPQFIFQYYEKEERGRGNFPDRFSARQFPNYSSELNVNALLLGDSALYLCASSLRGDTEAFFGQGTRLTVV.

J is TRBJ2-1 and V is TRBV30; 8 bases agree with TRBD2. V was pared by 1 base and J by 1 base, with 0 bases of the junction left unmatched. The V gene's germline CDR1 is GTSNPN and CDR2 SVGIG (reference sequence). The CDR3 has 14 residues. CDR3 residues: CAWSGGGSYNEQFF. The CDR3, as DNA: TGTGCCTGGAGTGGCGGGGGGTCCTACAATGAGCAGTTCTTC.

V gene TRBV6-5 combines with J gene TRBJ1-6, with 8 bases matching TRBD1. Germline lookup yields CDR1 MNHEY and CDR2 SVGAGI. With V trimmed by 6 bases and J by 10 bases, 8 bases remained unmatched. The CDR3 sequence is 14 residues long. In DNA, the CDR3 is TGTGCCAGCAGCCAAGGACAGGGCGGCTCACCCCTCCACTTT. This sequence encodes CASSQGQGGSPLHF.

The rearrangement joins TRBV2 to TRBJ1-1; D gene uncertain. Deletions cut 7 bases from V and 0 bases from J, with 6 bases between. Looked up from germline, CDR1 is SNHLY and CDR2 is FYNNEI. This CDR3 is 12 amino acids long. The CDR3 sequence is CASNRVNTEAFF. CDR3 DNA: TGTGCCAGCAACAGAGTGAACACTGAAGCTTTCTTT.

This chain links TRBV28 with TRBJ2-1; 12 bases are shared with TRBD2. The CDR3 runs 15 residues. Trimming at V came to 7 bases and at J to 9 bases, leaving 10 bases not matched to a gene. Germline CDR1 is MDHEN and CDR2 is SYDVKM. The CDR3 protein is CASTLRGLAGSEQFF. In DNA, the CDR3 is TGTGCCAGCACCCTAAGGGGACTAGCGGGTTCTGAGCAGTTCTTC.

As regards this clone: The sample has other DNA sequences that encode this CDR3 too. The chain has TRBV5-5 and TRBJ1-4, with D possibly TRBD1 on 5 matching bases. The ends were cut back, 2 bases at V and 2 bases at J, with 10 bases in the middle. The CDR3 covers 15 residues. The germline V gene encodes CDR1 SGHKS and CDR2 YYEKEE (reference sequence). The CDR3 reads CASSFGGRTNEKLFF. The CDR3 region has the DNA TGTGCCAGCAGCTTCGGGGGGAGGACTAATGAAAAACTGTTTTTT.

This clone has only a few counts. One end of the junction does not line up with germline, which may come from a read error. V and J are TRBV18 and TRBJ2-1, with D perhaps TRBD1 (6 bases). This CDR3 comprises 14 residues. CDR1 and CDR2 from the germline V gene are KGHSH and LQKENI. CDR3: CASSPYNRDKEQFF. The DNA of the CDR3 is TGTGCCAGCTCACCGTACAACCGGGACAAAGAGCAGTTCTTC.

The chain combines TRBV9 with TRBJ2-7; a possible D gene is TRBD2 (5 bases). This CDR3 comprises 18 residues. Per germline, CDR1 SGDLS and CDR2 YYNGEE. Trimming took off 0 bases at V and 6 bases at J, with 25 bases between the two ends. The CDR3, as DNA: TGTGCCAGCAGCGTAGGCCCCCACGAGACCGGGATCTTCGGCGAGCAGTACTTC. It codes for CASSVGPHETGIFGEQYF.

This clone came up a few times. As DNA, the CDR3 is TGTGCCTGGGGACTAGCGTTCAATGAGCAGTTCTTC. It yields the protein CAWGLAFNEQFF. The genes are TRBV30 and TRBJ2-1; 9 nucleotides match TRBD2. CDR1 is GTSNPN and CDR2 is SVGIG in the germline V gene (reference sequence). The CDR3 loop spans 12 amino acids. Losses at the gene ends were 5 bases for V and 6 bases for J; bases not matched to a gene: 2.

The genes are TRBV5-5 and TRBJ1-1, with 8 bases fitting TRBD1. V lost 4 bases to trimming and J lost 3 bases; unmatched junction nucleotides: 2. This CDR3 has 13 amino acids. Germline CDR1 reads SGHKS; CDR2 reads YYEKEE (reference sequence). The CDR3 is CASSLDRDTEAFF. The CDR3 nucleotides are TGTGCCAGCAGCCTGGACAGGGACACTGAAGCTTTCTTT.

This chain connects TRBV6-2 or TRBV6-3 to TRBJ1-5; no definite D call. V was clipped by 6 bases and J by 4 bases, with 13 bases between them. This CDR3 spans 14 amino acids. Germline loops: CDR1 MNHEY, CDR2 SVGEGT. The CDR3 protein is CASSIRGENQPQHF. CDR3 DNA: TGTGCCAGCAGCATCCGGGGAGAAAATCAGCCCCAGCATTTT.

The chain joins TRBV30 to TRBJ2-1; 13 positions match TRBD2. J lost 10 bases, V lost 6 bases, and 12 bases had no gene match. CDR3 size: 15 residues. Per germline, CDR1 GTSNPN and CDR2 SVGIG (reference sequence). The CDR3 sequence is CACADGLAGDQEQFF. Here the CDR3 DNA reads TGTGCCTGTGCAGACGGACTAGCGGGAGACCAGGAGCAGTTCTTC. Based on the CDR3 plus reference TRBV30 and TRBJ2-1, the full variable domain is SQTIHQWPATLVQPVGSPLSLECTVEGTSNPNLYWYRQAAGRGLQLLFYSVGIGQISSEVPQNLSASRPQDRQFILSSKKLLLSDSGFYLCACADGLAGDQEQFFGPGTRLTVL.

The V call is TRBV15, the J call TRBJ2-7; unclear D gene. The V end was cut by 0 bases, the J end by 5 bases, with 5 bases between. Germline-derived CDR1 and CDR2 are LNHNV and YYDKDF (reference sequence). CDR3 length: 12 amino acids. The CDR3 here is CATSRDRNEQYF. DNA for the CDR3: TGTGCCACCAGCAGAGACAGGAACGAGCAGTACTTC.

V is TRBV4-2 and J is TRBJ2-7, with TRBD1 matching over 7 bases. This CDR3 has 14 residues. Germline CDR1 and CDR2: LGHNA and YNFKEQ. V lost 5 bases to trimming and J lost 3 bases; unmatched junction nucleotides: 7. CDR3 bases: TGTGCCAGCAGCGTCTCCGGGACAGTCTACGAGCAGTACTTC. Protein product: CASSVSGTVYEQYF.

The chain recombines TRBV4-1 with TRBJ1-2; 7 bases align to TRBD1. V shed 2 bases, J shed 2 bases, and the junction held 5 bases outside the gene matches. From germline, CDR1 is MGHRA and CDR2 YSYEKL. CDR3 size: 15 residues. CDR3 nucleotide sequence: TGCGCCAGCAGCCAAACCGGGACAGAGAACTATGGCTACACCTTC. Amino acid sequence: CASSQTGTENYGYTF.

The chain uses TRBV7-9 and TRBJ1-2; 7 bases fit TRBD1. CDR3 length: 15 residues. Per germline, CDR1 SEHNR and CDR2 FQNEAQ (reference sequence). J was trimmed by 0 bases and V by 5 bases; bases with no gene match: 6. CDR3: CASSVTGQANYGYTF. CDR3 bases: TGTGCCAGCAGCGTAACTGGACAGGCTAACTATGGCTACACCTTC.

V usage is TRBV19 and J usage is TRBJ2-5; 7 bases match TRBD1. Trimming removed 3 bases from V and 2 bases from J; junction bases left unmatched: 6. This CDR3 is built from 15 residues. Germline loops: CDR1 LNHDA, CDR2 SQIVND (reference sequence). This CDR3 reads CASSITGTAQETQYF. CDR3 nucleotide sequence: TGTGCCAGTAGTATTACCGGGACAGCACAAGAGACCCAGTACTTC.

J is TRBJ2-1 and V is TRBV20-1; 13 positions match TRBD2. Trimming at V came to 3 bases and at J to 6 bases, leaving 11 bases not matched to a gene. Germline V gives CDR1 DFQATT, CDR2 SNEGSKA (reference sequence). The CDR3 is 17 amino acids. CDR3 DNA: TGCAGTGCTAGTGGACTAGCGGGGGCCCTTGGAGGCAATGAGCAGTTCTTC. The encoded protein is CSASGLAGALGGNEQFF.

This chain connects TRBV19 to TRBJ2-2; a weak D match, TRBD2 (5 bases). Germline V gene sequence: CDR1 LNHDA, CDR2 SQIVND (reference sequence). Trimming left V 3 bases short and J 3 bases short, with 14 bases between. The CDR3 is made up of 16 amino acids. In DNA, the CDR3 is TGTGCCAGTAGTATTCAGGCTAGCTTGGACACCGGGGAGCTGTTTTTT. Amino acids: CASSIQASLDTGELFF.

The chain combines TRBV2 with TRBJ1-4; 9 nucleotides agree with TRBD1. Germline CDR1 reads SNHLY; CDR2 reads FYNNEI. The CDR3 is 14 residues long. With 7 bases clipped from V and 12 bases from J, the junction kept 12 bases outside the gene matches. This CDR3 is CASTEGTGTVELFF. The CDR3 region has the DNA TGTGCCAGCACAGAGGGGACAGGGACCGTTGAACTGTTTTTT. Combining the CDR3 with reference TRBV2 and TRBJ1-4 gives the whole variable domain EPEVTQTPSHQVTQMGQEVILRCVPISNHLYFYWYRQILGQKVEFLVSFYNNEISEKSEIFDDQFSVERPDGSNFTLKIRSTKLEDSAMYFCASTEGTGTVELFFGSGTQLSVL.

The rearrangement joins TRBV2 to TRBJ2-5, with 10 nucleotides matching TRBD2. The length of the CDR3 is 13 residues. Germline CDR1 is SNHLY and CDR2 is FYNNEI. V dropped 3 bases and J dropped 5; count of bases not matched to a gene: 0. CDR3 protein: CASSEGLAETQYF. CDR3 DNA: TGTGCCAGCAGTGAGGGACTAGCGGAGACCCAGTACTTC.

The chain joins TRBV5-1 to TRBJ1-2; no clear D. This CDR3 contains 13 residues. CDR1 SGHRS and CDR2 YFSETQ come from the germline V gene. The ends were cut back, 3 bases at V and 6 bases at J, with 12 bases in the middle. The CDR3 loop is CASSYEREDGYTF. CDR3 nucleotides: TGCGCCAGCAGCTACGAAAGGGAGGATGGCTACACCTTC. The variable domain in full, with the rest retrieved from reference TRBV5-1 and TRBJ1-2, is KAGVTQTPRYLIKTRGQQVTLSCSPISGHRSVSWYQQTPGQGLQFLFEYFSETQRNKGNFPGRFSGRQFSNSRSEMNVSTLELGDSALYLCASSYEREDGYTFGSGTRLTVV.

CDR3 residues: CASKFSGTANYGYTF. The CDR3 DNA is TGTGCCAGCAAGTTCTCCGGGACAGCTAACTATGGCTACACCTTC. The chain recombines TRBV28 with TRBJ1-2; TRBD1 agrees at 7 bases. The V gene end was trimmed by 7 bases and the J gene end by 0 bases; junction bases not matched to a gene: 8. CDR1 is MDHEN, CDR2 SYDVKM, per germline. The CDR3 consists of 15 residues.

The chain employs TRBV29-1 and TRBJ1-6; unclear D gene. Trimming shortened V by 8 bases and J by 4 bases, and 21 bases separated the two germline ends. The CDR3 is 16 residues long. Germline assignment: CDR1 SQVTM and CDR2 ANQGSEA. CDR3 amino acids: CSTGLLPNGYNSPLHF. Written as DNA, the CDR3 is TGCAGCACTGGACTTCTCCCCAACGGGTATAATTCACCCCTCCACTTT. The whole variable domain, filled in from reference TRBV29-1 and TRBJ1-6, reads SAVISQKPSRDICQRGTSLTIQCQVDSQVTMMFWYRQQPGQSLTLIATANQGSEATYESGFVIDKFPISRPNLTFSTLTVSNMSPEDSSIYLCSTGLLPNGYNSPLHFGNGTRLTVT.

V gene TRBV27 combines with J gene TRBJ2-7, with TRBD1 matching 8 bases. V gave up 2 bases and J gave up 3 bases; unmatched junction bases: 0. Germline lookup yields CDR1 MNHEY and CDR2 SMNVEV (reference sequence). The CDR3 covers 13 residues. Here the CDR3 DNA reads TGTGCCAGCAGTTTAGACAGGGGCTACGAGCAGTACTTC. It codes for CASSLDRGYEQYF.

The chain combines TRBV7-9 with TRBJ1-1; D is unresolved. This CDR3 comprises 11 residues. Germline V lookup: CDR1 SEHNR, CDR2 FQNEAQ (reference sequence). The V end lost 2 bases, the J end lost 7 bases, and 5 bases lay between the germline ends. This chain's CDR3 is CASSLYGEAFF. CDR3 sequence (DNA): TGTGCCAGCAGCTTATACGGTGAAGCTTTCTTT.

Only one count was recorded for this clone. The CDR3 sequence is CASSRKTGGGQPQHF. The CDR3 region has the DNA TGTGCCAGCAGCAGAAAAACAGGGGGCGGCCAGCCCCAGCATTTT. The V gene is TRBV4-2, the J gene TRBJ1-5; 9 bases fit TRBD1. The CDR3 extends over 15 amino acids. V gave up 5 bases and J gave up 7 bases; unmatched junction bases: 9. The germline gives CDR1 LGHNA, CDR2 YNFKEQ.

The genes are TRBV28 and TRBJ1-2, with 7 bases matching TRBD1. V trimming: 5 bases; J trimming: 2 bases; junction bases outside the gene matches: 5. This CDR3 contains 14 residues. Germline V CDR1 and CDR2: MDHEN, SYDVKM. Written as DNA, the CDR3 is TGTGCCAGCAGTAATAAGGGGGCGAACTATGGCTACACCTTC. Its protein is CASSNKGANYGYTF.

The chain uses TRBV28 and TRBJ2-4, with 8 bases lining up with TRBD1. The germline V gene has CDR1 MDHEN and CDR2 SYDVKM. The CDR3 covers 16 residues. Germline trimming cut 2 bases from V and 7 bases from J; bases unmatched to any gene: 10. The CDR3 DNA follows: TGTGCCAGCAGTTTAAGGTCAGGGGGCTTAAGGAACATTCAGTACTTC. Its translation is CASSLRSGGLRNIQYF.

The chain employs TRBV10-2 and TRBJ2-3; the match to TRBD2 covers 7 bases. Germline V gene data show CDR1 as WSHSY and CDR2 as SAAADI. With 2 bases clipped from V and 1 base from J, the junction kept 12 bases outside the gene matches. The length of the CDR3 is 18 residues. CDR3 bases: TGCGCCAGCAGTGAGCCCTACGGTACCCTAGCGGGCACAGATACGCAGTATTTT. Translated, it gives CASSEPYGTLAGTDTQYF.